The sequence of this T cell receptor (beta chain) was determined in a study of blood T cells in healthy people across ages. Study summary: Per two T cells, template switching captured roughly one barcoded beta molecule.

Total RNA, at least 6 micrograms per sample, was extracted from PBMCs. The second PCR ran roughly 6 to 11 cycles with a sample-barcoded 5' primer and J-beta primers. Each CDR3 protein is one row after TCRdb ran MiXCR on the 5' RACE reads. The data contain about 640,000 distinct CDR3 sequences, about 54% of them seen just once; the ten biggest clones take up approximately 37%. Germline V CDR1 and CDR2: LGHDT, YNNKEL (reference sequence). There are 17 residues in the CDR3. V dropped 0 bases and J dropped 7 bases, with 16 bases sitting between them. Notes on the study in general: A strong correlation between TCR beta diversity and naive T cell percentage was seen. Compared with aged donors, long-lived donors showed fewer expanded clones, suggesting selection.

Comments on this clonotype: Its cognate antigen is unknown.

Sample: blood. V and J are TRBV3-1 and TRBJ1-6; unclear D gene. This receptor was taken from a man aged 60 to 75 in good health. The DNA for the CDR3 is TGTGCCAGCAGCCAAGATGGCGGGGATTATAGGAATTCACCCCTCCACTTT. Its translation is CASSQDGGDYRNSPLHF.